What follows is one TCR beta chain and its context. Its antigen is still unknown. The germline gives CDR1 SGHRS, CDR2 YFSETQ. The V end lost 0 bases, the J end lost 4 bases, and 15 bases lay between the germline ends. The CDR3 consists of 16 residues. This specimen belongs to a study of siplizumab effects on memory and regulatory T cells. General study results and limits: Naive T cells were seen as more diverse than memory cells and as major alloresponse contributors. In controls, approximately 28% of mappable alloreactive CD4+ clones were Treg-derived on average, versus about 69% with siplizumab.

Unstimulated naive, memory, effector memory and TEMRA subsets were also sequenced, drawn from a few donor pairs. Clones were read by immunoSEQ multiplex PCR, and TCRdb kept only the in-frame ones, dropping some. Of approximately 94,000 clones in the sample, approximately 96% were seen once. The chain uses TRBV5-1 and TRBJ2-3; D could derive from TRBD1 or TRBD2 (6 bases each). Source material: naive CD4+ T cells sorted from blood. This TCR came from a human donor in good health. The CDR3, as DNA: TGCGCCAGCAGCTTGGGCCCGGGGGCCTTAGCAGATACGCAGTATTTT. Translated: CASSLGPGALADTQYF.